This entry describes one T cell receptor beta chain. This clonotype was detected many times. Its antigen remains undetermined. No clone much larger than this one lies a single base away; base qualities are absent. Library method: 5' RACE. Sequencing was performed on a NextSeq 500. To correct for sequencing error and PCR bias, the TCR library protocol tagged individual cDNA molecules with unique molecular identifiers. Sequencing covered both TCR alpha and beta chains, and within each sample the abundances of alpha and beta sequences were tightly co-correlated. In the original analysis: Decombinator V4 was used to annotate TCR sequences for V gene, J gene and CDR3. TCRs were defined as expanded if a significant change between any two time points was detected under a Poisson model with p below 0.0001. TCR abundances were normalised to the total number of TCRs sequenced per sample and expressed as counts per million. TRAV1-2 paired with TRAJ12, TRAJ20 or TRAJ33 defined MAIT TCRs, while TRAV10 paired with TRAJ18 defined iNKT TCRs. VDJdb, accessed on 1 November 2021, was searched for TCRs annotated for CMV, EBV and SARS-CoV-2, and TCRs annotated for more than one antigen were excluded. TCRdb's own reprocessing of the public reads used fastp at Q25 and MiXCR and kept productive beta chains. Rows with a matching CDR3 protein are joined into one entry that keeps the most common DNA and genes. Clone size and V and J calls follow TCRdb, not the original study. The sample yields some 29,000 distinct CDR3 sequences; 5% to 6.5% were counted once. Clones ranked in the top ten supply 4% to 5.5% of the sample.

The data originate from a study of early T cells in non-severe SARS-CoV-2 infection (dated by TCRdb to about 2021). At the level of the whole study: Bulk RNA from unsorted whole blood was used for TCR sequencing, so alpha and beta chains could not be paired. Points the paper makes about the study in general: VDJdb matching was skewed toward anti-spike CD8 responses and likely underestimated virus-specific expansions, missing private and CD4 specificities.

A case-control design nested within a healthcare worker cohort in London, UK, was used, with weekly nasopharyngeal swab PCR tests and blood sampling performed. Healthcare workers were recruited between 23 and 31 March 2020, during the week of the UK lockdown, and were followed weekly for up to about 16 weeks. Trimming removed 2 bases from V and 4 bases from J; the gene matches leave 9 bases unexplained. Inclusive of the bounding cysteine and phenylalanine, the CDR3 is 17 residues long. The sequence is cut down to CDR3 DNA, 51 bases in frame from base 1. Looking up the germline V gene yields CDR1 MGHDK and CDR2 SYGVNS.

This sequence was found in an adult who was a healthcare worker with PCR-confirmed SARS-CoV-2 infection or an uninfected control (not recorded which). Material: whole blood. The sequence is built from TRBV25-1 and TRBJ2-1; the junction holds 9 bases that match TRBD2. The DNA sequence is as follows: TGTGCCAGCAGTGAACCGGGGACTAGCAAAGGGTACAATGAGCAGTTCTTC. Translated, this gives CASSEPGTSKGYNEQFF.